The T cell receptor (beta chain) described here comes from a study of blood T cells in healthy people across ages. Germline CDR1 reads SEHNR; CDR2 reads FQNEAQ (reference sequence). CDR3 length equals 15 residues. The ends were cut back, 2 bases at V and 2 bases at J, with 10 bases in the middle. A sample-barcoded 5' primer and a J-beta primer mix were used in a second PCR of about 7 to 12 cycles. A single record per CDR3 protein comes from TCRdb applying MiXCR to the 5' RACE reads. The table shows 1.5 million to 2 million distinct CDR3 sequences, with 28% occurring only once. This clonotype was seen a handful of times.

Sequencing input: blood. The V and J genes are TRBV7-9 and TRBJ2-4, with D perhaps TRBD1 or TRBD2 (5 bases each). The sequence derives from a woman aged 30 to 39 in good health. In DNA form, the CDR3 reads TGTGCCAGCAGCTTACCGGGGACCCCCAAAAACATTCAGTACTTC. This encodes CASSLPGTPKNIQYF.